Below, one T cell receptor beta chain is given with its context. The antigen is unknown. This sample was taken from a study of CD8 T cells in Susac syndrome. Study summary: Susac syndrome patients were untreated, on corticosteroids with some adding intravenous immunoglobulin, or on intravenous immunoglobulin only.

The CD8+ and CD4+ T cells were isolated magnetically using a negative isolation approach, whereas the TEMRA cells were enriched by FACS. This CDR3 contains 15 residues. The V and J ends lost 4 bases and 5 bases, in that order; junction bases with no gene match: 10. Per germline, CDR1 SGHRS and CDR2 YFSETQ. Notes on the study in general: The authors acknowledged that the study's TCR sequencing and HLA analysis involved relatively few individuals.

With random hexamers, reverse transcription was performed on about 0.5 to 1 ug of RNA. Multiplex PCR with immunoSEQ amplified the TCR beta CDR3 across 54 Vbeta and 13 Jbeta. TCRdb reprocessed the immunoSEQ multiplex PCR reads with MiXCR, giving one entry per CDR3 protein. This table has tens of thousands of distinct CDR3 sequences, 93% appearing once. This sequence originates from a human donor with Susac syndrome. The sequencing input was CD4+ T cells from PBMCs. This chain links TRBV5-1 with TRBJ2-3; 7 bases agree with TRBD1. The CDR3 sequence: CASSPHLDREDTQYF. As DNA, the CDR3 is TGCGCCAGCAGCCCCCACCTCGACAGGGAAGATACGCAGTATTTT.